This T cell receptor (beta chain) was retrieved from a study of cytomegalovirus exposure and HLA in healthy donors. V lost 1 base to trimming and J lost 1 base, with 9 bases between them. CDR1 and CDR2 from the germline V gene are SGHAT and FQNNGV. The CDR3 spans 15 residues. Notes on this clone: Its target is not known.

Regarding the study as a whole: The later analysis indicated that the majority of CMV-associated TCR beta chains appeared HLA-restricted. Presence/absence analysis assumed near-uniform sequencing depth across donors.

The PCR was carried out with 60 Vbeta primers and 13 Jbeta primers. This table comes from immunoSEQ multiplex PCR, and its TCRdb copy is limited to in-frame clones, with some not included. The table shows about 190,000 clones, with about 70% occurring only once. This TCR came from a young woman in good health and CMV-seronegative. The chain employs TRBV11-2 and TRBJ2-3; the D gene is possibly TRBD2 (6 bases). The specimen was PBMCs. The CDR3 DNA reads as TGTGCCAGCAGCTTAGTCCCTAGCGGCACAGATACGCAGTATTTT. Translation: CASSLVPSGTDTQYF.